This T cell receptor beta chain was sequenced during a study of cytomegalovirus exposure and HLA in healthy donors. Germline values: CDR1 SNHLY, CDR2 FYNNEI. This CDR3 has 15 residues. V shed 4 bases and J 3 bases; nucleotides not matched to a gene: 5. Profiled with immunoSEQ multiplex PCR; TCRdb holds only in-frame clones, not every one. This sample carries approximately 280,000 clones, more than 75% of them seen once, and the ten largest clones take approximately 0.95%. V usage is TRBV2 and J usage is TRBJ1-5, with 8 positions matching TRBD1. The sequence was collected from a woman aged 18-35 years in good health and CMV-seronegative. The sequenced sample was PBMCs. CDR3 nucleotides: TGTGCCAGCAGTGGGTGGGACAGGATCAATCAGCCCCAGCATTTT. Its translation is CASSGWDRINQPQHF.